The 15 T cell receptor beta chains reported below all come from one sample, sequenced in a study of blood T cell repertoires in COVID-19. Some clones are missing from TCRdb's copy, which holds only in-frame ones; the method was immunoSEQ multiplex PCR. The top ten clones hold roughly 9% of a sample with about 130,000 clones, around 81% of them seen once. Sequences were obtained from peripheral blood. Every receptor here comes from a man aged 35 to 55 with active or convalescent COVID-19.

The chain carries TRBV6-4 and TRBJ2-2, with D tentatively TRBD1 (5 bases). This CDR3 is built from 14 residues. With 6 bases removed from V and 4 bases from J, the gap between germline ends came to 12 bases. CDR1 is MRHNA, CDR2 SNTAGT, per germline. The CDR3: CASSPSGSTGELFF. CDR3 nucleotide sequence: TGTGCCAGCAGCCCTTCAGGGTCCACCGGGGAGCTGTTTTTT.

This clone is a singleton in its sample. The rearrangement joins TRBV9 to TRBJ2-3; TRBD1 agrees at 10 bases. CDR1 is SGDLS, CDR2 YYNGEE, per germline. V gave up 4 bases and J gave up 7 bases; unmatched junction bases: 12. This CDR3 is 16 amino acids long. The CDR3 is CASSTQEGQGSNTQYF. In DNA, the CDR3 is TGTGCCAGCAGCACACAGGAGGGACAGGGGTCGAATACGCAGTATTTT.

This clone was seen more than once but under ten times. The chain joins TRBV4-2 to TRBJ2-5; perhaps TRBD2 as D (7 bases). There are 15 residues in the CDR3. The germline gives CDR1 LGHNA, CDR2 YNFKEQ. The V end lost 1 base, the J end lost 6 bases, and 15 bases lay between the germline ends. The CDR3 nucleotides are TGTGCCAGCAGCCAAGGGGAGGCGGGGGCCCAGACCCAGTACTTC. Protein sequence: CASSQGEAGAQTQYF.

The chain recombines TRBV19 with TRBJ2-2; 9 nucleotides align to TRBD2. V was pared by 3 bases and J by 1 base, with 9 bases of the junction left unmatched. Germline-derived CDR1 and CDR2 are LNHDA and SQIVND (reference sequence). This CDR3 is 18 amino acids long. CDR3 nucleotide sequence: TGTGCCAGTAGTATTTATTTGAGCGGGGGGATGAACACCGGGGAGCTGTTTTTT. Translated: CASSIYLSGGMNTGELFF.

The rearrangement joins TRBV18 to TRBJ1-3; 8 bases are shared with TRBD1. The CDR3 runs to 13 residues. After removal of 4 bases from V and 7 bases from J, the junction contained 3 bases not matched to a gene. Germline V lookup: CDR1 KGHSH, CDR2 LQKENI. The DNA for the CDR3 is TGTGCCAGCTCACTACAGGGGGAGAACACCATATATTTT. Its protein product is CASSLQGENTIYF.

V and J are TRBV5-4 and TRBJ2-3, with D perhaps TRBD1 (6 bases). V was clipped by 4 bases and J by 0 bases, with 18 bases between them. The CDR3 totals 17 residues. Looked up from germline, CDR1 is SGHNT and CDR2 is YYREEE (reference sequence). The CDR3 DNA is TGTGCCAGCAGCCCCCCGCCCGGGACACCTAGCACAGATACGCAGTATTTT. This sequence encodes CASSPPPGTPSTDTQYF.

V and J are TRBV19 and TRBJ2-7; no definite D call. Deletions cut 4 bases from V and 3 bases from J, with 10 bases between. The CDR3 has 13 amino acids. From germline, CDR1 is LNHDA and CDR2 SQIVND (reference sequence). The CDR3 coding sequence is TGTGCCAGTAGTAACTCCGGTGGCTACGAGCAGTACTTC. Amino acid sequence: CASSNSGGYEQYF.

The chain uses TRBV11-1 and TRBJ1-1, with D unresolved. The CDR3 has 12 amino acids. Germline assignment: CDR1 SGHAT and CDR2 FQDESV (reference sequence). Trimming removed 8 bases at V and 1 base at J, with 8 bases between. The CDR3 here is CASGYWNTEAFF. The CDR3 coding sequence is TGTGCCAGCGGTTACTGGAACACTGAAGCTTTCTTT.

This rearrangement joins TRBV24-1 to TRBJ2-2; the match to TRBD2 covers 10 bases. This CDR3 has 17 amino acids. Germline assignment: CDR1 KGHDR and CDR2 SFDVKD. J lost 5 bases, V lost 2 bases, and 7 bases had no gene match. Written as DNA, the CDR3 is TGTGCCACCAGTGATTCCCCTAGCGGGGGAACGACCGGGGAGCTGTTTTTT. Translated: CATSDSPSGGTTGELFF.

J is TRBJ1-6 and V is TRBV5-5, with a possible D match to TRBD1 (5 bases). Trimming removed 4 bases at V and 5 bases at J, with 16 bases between. Germline CDR1 SGHKS, CDR2 YYEKEE (reference sequence). CDR3 length equals 16 residues. The CDR3 coding sequence is TGTGCCAGCAGCCTTATGGGGCGCCCAAATAATTCACCCCTCCACTTT. This sequence encodes CASSLMGRPNNSPLHF.

Only one count was recorded for this clone. The rearrangement uses TRBV19 and TRBJ1-4; 8 positions agree with TRBD1. Per the germline V gene, CDR1 is LNHDA and CDR2 is SQIVND (reference sequence). V shed 5 bases, J shed 3 bases, and the junction held 5 bases outside the gene matches. The CDR3 consists of 15 residues. The CDR3 is CASSDRGRSNEKLFF. CDR3 nucleotide sequence: TGTGCCAGTAGTGACAGGGGCCGTTCTAATGAAAAACTGTTTTTT.

The V call is TRBV6-4, the J call TRBJ1-2; maybe TRBD1 (5 bases). V was clipped by 0 bases and J by 4 bases, with 12 bases between them. The germline V gene has CDR1 MRHNA and CDR2 SNTAGT. The CDR3 is 15 amino acids. The CDR3 bases are TGTGCCAGCAGTGACTCGAGGAGGGGATCCTATGGCTACACCTTC. Its protein product is CASSDSRRGSYGYTF.

Only one count was recorded for this clone. The chain links TRBV3-1 (or the pseudogene TRBV3-2) to TRBJ2-3; 10 bases fit TRBD2. The ends lost 4 bases at V and 6 bases at J; junction bases unmatched: 16. The CDR3 length is 18 residues. The germline gives CDR1 LGHDT, CDR2 YNNKEL (reference sequence). The DNA for the CDR3 is TGTGCCAGCAGCCGCTCGGATATAAGCGGGGGGGCCGGGGATACGCAGTATTTT. Translated, it gives CASSRSDISGGAGDTQYF.

The J gene is TRBJ2-5, the V gene TRBV3-1 (or the pseudogene TRBV3-2); TRBD2 agrees at 10 bases. From germline, CDR1 is LGHDT and CDR2 YNNKEL (reference sequence). V trimming: 1 base; J trimming: 6 bases; junction bases outside the gene matches: 5. This CDR3 has 15 residues. CDR3 bases: TGTGCCAGCAGCCAAGTGTCTAGCGGGGGTCAGACCCAGTACTTC. Amino acids: CASSQVSSGGQTQYF.

CDR3 protein: CASSRPRDYNEQFF. The CDR3 DNA is TGTGCCAGCAGCAGGCCCAGGGACTACAATGAGCAGTTCTTC. This rearrangement joins TRBV21-1 to TRBJ2-1; the table's D call TRBD1 went unverified against the DNA. TRBV21-1 is reported as a pseudogene. This CDR3 region has 14 residues.